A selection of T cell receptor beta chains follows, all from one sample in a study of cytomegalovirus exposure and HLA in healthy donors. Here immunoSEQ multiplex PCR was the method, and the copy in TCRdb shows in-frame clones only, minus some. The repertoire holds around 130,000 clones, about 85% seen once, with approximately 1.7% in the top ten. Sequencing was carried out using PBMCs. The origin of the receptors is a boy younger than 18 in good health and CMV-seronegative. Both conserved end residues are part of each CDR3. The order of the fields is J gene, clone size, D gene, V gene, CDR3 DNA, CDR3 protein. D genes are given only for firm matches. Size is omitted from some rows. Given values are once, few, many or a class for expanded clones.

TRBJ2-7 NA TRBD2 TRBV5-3 TGTGCCAGAAGCTTGGGTTTAGGACTAGCGGACTATAGCTCCTACGAGCAGTACTTC CARSLGLGLADYSSYEQYF
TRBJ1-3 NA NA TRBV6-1 TGTGCCAGCAGTGACGGGTTTGGAAACACCATATATTTT CASSDGFGNTIYF
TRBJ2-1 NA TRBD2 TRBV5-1 TGCGCCAGCACCCGCGGACTAGCGGGGGTCAATGAGCAGTTCTTC CASTRGLAGVNEQFF
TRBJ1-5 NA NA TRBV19 TGTGCCAGTAGAAAGGGGCTTCATTGGAATCAGCCCCAGCATTTT CASRKGLHWNQPQHF
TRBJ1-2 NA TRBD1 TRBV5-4 TGTGCCAGCAGCGACAGGGGGGCTTATGGCTACACCTTC CASSDRGAYGYTF
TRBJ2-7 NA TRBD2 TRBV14 TGTGCCAGCAGCCAAAGACTAGCGGGAAAGGTGGCATACGAGCAGTACTTC CASSQRLAGKVAYEQYF
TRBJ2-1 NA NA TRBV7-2 TGTGCCAGCAGCGCGGGCTACTACAATGAGCAGTTCTTC CASSAGYYNEQFF
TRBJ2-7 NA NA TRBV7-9 TGTGCCAGCACCTTGGGGAGCTCCTACGAGCAGTACTTC CASTLGSSYEQYF
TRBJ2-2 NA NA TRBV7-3 TGTGCCAGCAGTCAGGGAGGAAACACCGGGGAGCTGTTTTTT CASSQGGNTGELFF
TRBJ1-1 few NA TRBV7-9 TGTGCCAGCAGCTTAGATCTATTAATGAACACTGAAGCTTTCTTT CASSLDLLMNTEAFF
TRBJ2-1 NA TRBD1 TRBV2 TGTGCCACACGGGGATTACGGGACAGCGCTTACAATGAGCAGTTCTTC CATRGLRDSAYNEQFF
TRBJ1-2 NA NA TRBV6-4 TGTGCCAGCAGAGCCGGACAGACCTATGGCTACACCTTC CASRAGQTYGYTF
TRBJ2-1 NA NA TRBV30 TGTGCCTCAAGCTGCAATGAGCAGTTCTTC CASSCNEQFF
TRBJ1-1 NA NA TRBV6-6 TGTGCCACCCTCGCTGAGAGGGACACTGAAGCTTTCTTT CATLAERDTEAFF
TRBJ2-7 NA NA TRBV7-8 TGTGCCAGCAGCTTAGAGGGGGGGAGCTACGAGCAGTACTTC CASSLEGGSYEQYF
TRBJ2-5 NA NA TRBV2 TGTGCCAGCAGTGAAGAAGGGAGGCAGACCCAGTACTTC CASSEEGRQTQYF
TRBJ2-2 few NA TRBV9 TGTGCCAGCAGCGTAGGGGGGGACACCGGGGAGCTGTTTTTT CASSVGGDTGELFF
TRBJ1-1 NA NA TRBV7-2 TGTGCCAGCAGCTTAGAGGGGGGGGCTTGGGCTGAAGCTTTCTTT CASSLEGGAWAEAFF
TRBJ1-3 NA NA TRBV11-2 TGTGCCAGCAGCTTAGGGAGGCCTTTAAACTCTGGAAACACCATATATTTT CASSLGRPLNSGNTIYF
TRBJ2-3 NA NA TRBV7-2 TGTGCCAGTAGCTTAGATCCAGGGGCAGATACGCAGTATTTT CASSLDPGADTQYF
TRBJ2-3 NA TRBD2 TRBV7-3 TGTGCCAGCAGCTCAGGACTAGCGGGAGGTCCAGATACGCAGTATTTT CASSSGLAGGPDTQYF
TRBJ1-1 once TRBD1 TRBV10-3 TGTGCCATCAGTGAGAGCAGGGGGATCGCTGAAGCTTTCTTT CAISESRGIAEAFF
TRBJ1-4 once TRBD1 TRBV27 TGTGCCAGCAGAAAGCCGGGACAGGGCGGGGAAAAACTGTTTTTT CASRKPGQGGEKLFF
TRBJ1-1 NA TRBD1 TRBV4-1 TGCGCCAGCAGCCAACATCCGGACAGGGCGAGGACTGAAGCTTTCTTT CASSQHPDRARTEAFF
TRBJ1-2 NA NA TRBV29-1 TGCAGCGTTGAAGATCGGGTGGGGCTCACCTTC CSVEDRVGLTF
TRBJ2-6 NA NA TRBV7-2 TGTGCCAGCAGCCCCTCGACTGGAGCCTCTGGGGCCAACGTCCTGACTTTC CASSPSTGASGANVLTF
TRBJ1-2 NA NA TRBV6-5 TGTGCCAGCCCGGACAGTGACTATGGCTACACCTTC CASPDSDYGYTF
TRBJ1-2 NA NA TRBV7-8 TGTGCCAGCAGCTCCTCTGACACATTCTATGGCTACACCTTC CASSSSDTFYGYTF
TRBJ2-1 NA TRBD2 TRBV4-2 TGTGCCAGCAGCCAAGAAGGACTAGCGGGTGAGACCTACAATGAGCAGTTCTTC CASSQEGLAGETYNEQFF
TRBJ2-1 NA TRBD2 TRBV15 TGTGCCACCAGCACCCTCGGACTAGCGGGGGACGTACGAGGAAATGAGCAGTTCTTC CATSTLGLAGDVRGNEQFF
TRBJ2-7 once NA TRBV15 TGTGCCACCAGCAGAGGGGAGAAGATCCATGTGGGGGAGCAGTACTTC CATSRGEKIHVGEQYF
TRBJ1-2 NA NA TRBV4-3 TGCGCCAGCAGCCAAGATCAGTTTAACTATGGCTACACCTTC CASSQDQFNYGYTF
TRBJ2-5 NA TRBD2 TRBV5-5 TGTGCCAGCAGCCCAATGATAGCGGGAGAAGGTTTAGAGACCCAGTACTTC CASSPMIAGEGLETQYF
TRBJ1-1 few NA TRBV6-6 TGTGCCAGCAGTAGAGGAAACACTGAAGCTTTCTTT CASSRGNTEAFF
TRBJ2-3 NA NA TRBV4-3 TGCGCCAGCAGCCAAGACGAGGAGGGGCTTACGCAGTATTTT CASSQDEEGLTQYF
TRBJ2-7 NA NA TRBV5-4 TGTGCCAGCAGCTTGTGGGGGCAGGGTGACGGCAAGAGCTCCTACGAGCAGTACTTC CASSLWGQGDGKSSYEQYF
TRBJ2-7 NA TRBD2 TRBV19 TGTGCCAGTAGTACCGGACTAGCGTCCTCCTACGAGCAGTACTTC CASSTGLASSYEQYF